A single sample is the source of the 25 T cell receptor beta chains below, sequenced in a study of T cell responses to AZD1222 COVID-19 vaccine. Here immunoSEQ multiplex PCR was the method, and the copy in TCRdb shows in-frame clones only, minus some. The sample has 150,000 to 200,000 clones; 85% to 95% are singletons. Sequencing was performed on peripheral blood, taken on day 0 of AZD1222 vaccination. These receptor sequences come from an adult in good health.

The chain employs TRBV5-1 and TRBJ1-1, with D possibly being TRBD1 (5 bases). The CDR3 is made up of 14 amino acids. Germline values: CDR1 SGHRS, CDR2 YFSETQ. V lost 1 base, J lost 1 base, and 8 bases lay in between. The CDR3 bases are TGCGCCAGCAGCTTGCAGGGTCGGAACACTGAAGCTTTCTTT. Its protein is CASSLQGRNTEAFF.

The chain couples TRBV6-5 to TRBJ2-1, with 7 bases fitting TRBD2. V dropped 7 bases and J dropped 0; count of bases not matched to a gene: 3. The germline gives CDR1 MNHEY, CDR2 SVGAGI. This CDR3 has 14 amino acids. The CDR3 nucleotides are TGTGCCAGCAAACGGGACTACTCCTACAATGAGCAGTTCTTC. As protein: CASKRDYSYNEQFF.

The chain's CDR3 is CASSYDRAFATIYF. Here the CDR3 DNA reads TGTGCCAGCAGCTACGACAGGGCCTTTGCCACCATATATTTT. The chain employs TRBV7-8 and TRBJ1-3; the match to TRBD1 covers 7 bases. The germline CDR1 and CDR2 sequences are SGHVS and FQNEAQ. This CDR3 region has 14 residues. The ends lost 4 bases at V and 9 bases at J; junction bases unmatched: 9.

V usage is TRBV19 and J usage is TRBJ1-2; D uncertain. The CDR3 loop spans 13 amino acids. With 9 bases removed from V and 2 bases from J, the gap between germline ends came to 13 bases. Per germline, CDR1 LNHDA and CDR2 SQIVND (reference sequence). The CDR3 here is CASQWPVNYGYTF. CDR3 nucleotides: TGTGCCAGCCAATGGCCAGTCAACTATGGCTACACCTTC.

The chain recombines TRBV30 with TRBJ2-2; D uncertain. This CDR3 contains 12 residues. Between the trimmed V and J ends, which lost 4 bases and 1 base, there was a span of 4 bases. Germline CDR1 and CDR2: GTSNPN and SVGIG (reference sequence). This chain's CDR3 is CAWTGNTGELFF. The CDR3 DNA reads as TGTGCCTGGACGGGGAACACCGGGGAGCTGTTTTTT.

Notes on this clone: Other DNA sequences in this specimen translate into the identical CDR3. This chain uses TRBV5-1 with TRBJ2-1; D is unclear. The CDR3 consists of 11 residues. Looked up from germline, CDR1 is SGHRS and CDR2 is YFSETQ. Trimming removed 4 bases from V and 6 bases from J, with 5 bases in between. For the CDR3, the DNA is TGCGCCAGCAGCCTTGGCAATGAGCAGTTCTTC. Residues: CASSLGNEQFF.

The CDR3 coding sequence is TGTGCCAGCAGTACTCAAACAGATAGTGAGTACTTC. Its translation is CASSTQTDSEYF. This chain connects TRBV6-2 or TRBV6-3 to TRBJ2-7; D is ambiguous. This CDR3 is built from 12 residues. Looked up from germline, CDR1 is MNHEY and CDR2 is SVGEGT. The V and J ends lost 5 bases and 11 bases respectively, with 16 bases between them.

The V call is TRBV5-8, the J call TRBJ2-4; the D gene is possibly TRBD1 (6 bases). V was shortened by 5 bases and J by 5 bases, with 17 bases between the two germline ends. The CDR3 covers 15 residues. Germline CDR1 is SGHTS and CDR2 is YDEGEE. The CDR3 region has the DNA TGTGCCAGCAGGAGGGGGTGGGACAACCAAAACATTCAGTACTTC. This translates into CASRRGWDNQNIQYF.

The rearrangement links TRBV5-4 to TRBJ2-1; D is possibly TRBD1 (6 bases). The V end lost 4 bases, the J end lost 2 bases, and 13 bases lay between the germline ends. This CDR3 region has 15 residues. Germline-derived CDR1 and CDR2 are SGHNT and YYREEE (reference sequence). CDR3 protein: CASSPGQTTYNEQFF. The DNA for the CDR3 is TGTGCCAGCAGCCCCGGACAGACTACCTACAATGAGCAGTTCTTC.

This clone occurred once. V usage is TRBV5-1 and J usage is TRBJ1-1; D perhaps matches TRBD1 (5 bases). CDR3 length equals 15 residues. V dropped 0 bases and J dropped 10 bases, with 19 bases sitting between them. Germline values: CDR1 SGHRS, CDR2 YFSETQ. The CDR3 spells CASSLDSLPMGRAFF. The CDR3 DNA follows: TGCGCCAGCAGCTTGGATTCGTTGCCTATGGGACGAGCTTTCTTT.

The chain carries TRBV7-9 and TRBJ2-7; 10 bases are a match to TRBD2. The germline gives CDR1 SEHNR, CDR2 FQNEAQ (reference sequence). Losses at the gene ends were 5 bases for V and 2 bases for J; bases not matched to a gene: 12. The CDR3 is 17 residues long. As DNA, the CDR3 is TGTGCCAGCAGCCGGACTAGCGGCCCTCTTACCGCCTACGAGCAGTACTTC. Translating it yields CASSRTSGPLTAYEQYF.

V and J are TRBV30 and TRBJ1-3; the D is unclear. CDR1 and CDR2 (germline): GTSNPN, SVGIG (reference sequence). This CDR3 region has 14 residues. Between the trimmed V and J ends, which lost 1 base and 3 bases, there was a span of 10 bases. CDR3 in amino acids: CAWSDRPLGNTIYF. The DNA for the CDR3 is TGTGCCTGGAGTGATCGACCTCTTGGAAACACCATATATTTT.

The J gene is TRBJ2-7, the V gene TRBV9, with a weak D call TRBD1 (5 bases). Between the trimmed V and J ends, which lost 0 bases and 0 bases, there was a span of 10 bases. CDR3 size: 15 residues. CDR1 SGDLS and CDR2 YYNGEE come from the germline V gene. CDR3: CASSVEPRDSYEQYF. The DNA of the CDR3 is TGTGCCAGCAGCGTAGAACCCAGGGACTCCTACGAGCAGTACTTC. The full variable domain, with the rest looked up from reference TRBV9 and TRBJ2-7, is DSGVTQTPKHLITATGQRVTLRCSPRSGDLSVYWYQQSLDQGLQFLIQYYNGEERAKGNILERFSAQQFPDLHSELNLSSLELGDSALYFCASSVEPRDSYEQYFGPGTRLTVT.

In this sample, this clone turned up once. V usage is TRBV30 and J usage is TRBJ2-5; 7 nucleotides agree with TRBD2. Unmatched junction bases numbered 7, after V lost 1 base and J lost 5 bases. Germline CDR1 GTSNPN, CDR2 SVGIG (reference sequence). The CDR3 length is 14 residues. The chain's CDR3 is CAWSAPGRVETQYF. For the CDR3, the DNA is TGTGCCTGGAGTGCCCCGGGGAGGGTGGAGACCCAGTACTTC.

This chain uses TRBV15 with TRBJ1-2; D ambiguous. CDR1 and CDR2 from the germline V gene are LNHNV and YYDKDF (reference sequence). This CDR3 comprises 15 residues. Trimming cost V 1 base and J 1 base, with 10 bases left between them. CDR3 sequence reads: CATSRGPNGNYGYTF. The CDR3 DNA reads TGTGCCACCAGCAGAGGCCCGAACGGTAACTATGGCTACACCTTC.

J is TRBJ2-5 and V is TRBV18, with D uncertain. The V gene lost 2 bases and the J gene lost 4 bases, with 8 bases spanning the gap. Germline CDR1 reads KGHSH; CDR2 reads LQKENI. The CDR3 sequence is 13 residues long. CDR3 bases: TGTGCCAGCTCACCAGGCCAGACAGAGACCCAGTACTTC. Its translation: CASSPGQTETQYF. Full variable domain (outside the CDR3, taken from reference TRBV18 and TRBJ2-5): NAGVMQNPRHLVRRRGQEARLRCSPMKGHSHVYWYRQLPEEGLKFMVYLQKENIIDESGMPKERFSAEFPKEGPSILRIQQVVRGDSAAYFCASSPGQTETQYFGPGTRLLVL.

The table lists this clone with a count of one. The V call is TRBV28, the J call TRBJ1-4, with 9 bases identical to TRBD1. Germline V gene lookup returns CDR1 MDHEN and CDR2 SYDVKM. V lost 5 bases, J lost 0 bases, and 7 bases stayed unmatched. CDR3 length: 17 amino acids. CDR3: CASSPGTGSSTNEKLFF. The CDR3 DNA is TGTGCCAGCAGTCCTGGGACAGGGAGCTCAACTAATGAAAAACTGTTTTTT.

The V call is TRBV30, the J call TRBJ1-6, with 7 bases that match TRBD1. V was pared by 8 bases and J by 5 bases, with 12 bases of the junction left unmatched. Germline CDR1 reads GTSNPN; CDR2 reads SVGIG (reference sequence). The CDR3 has 15 residues. CDR3 DNA: TGTGCCGGGACAATCAGGACAGGCAATAATTCACCCCTCCACTTT. It yields the protein CAGTIRTGNNSPLHF.

This chain connects TRBV7-2 to TRBJ1-2; D gene uncertain. The CDR3 extends over 14 amino acids. The V gene's germline CDR1 is SGHTA and CDR2 FQGNSA. V lost 1 base and J lost 8, with 14 bases in between. The CDR3 region is CASSLDGHVRGYTF. The CDR3, as DNA: TGTGCCAGCAGCTTAGATGGGCACGTCCGGGGCTACACCTTC.

This rearrangement joins TRBV9 to TRBJ2-1; D is undetermined. The CDR3 is made up of 16 amino acids. The germline CDR1 and CDR2 sequences are SGDLS and YYNGEE. V was clipped by 0 bases and J by 3 bases, with 13 bases between them. CDR3 nucleotides: TGTGCCAGCAGCGTAGAATCGCTGGGCATCTACAATGAGCAGTTCTTC. Translating gives CASSVESLGIYNEQFF.

The rearrangement uses TRBV7-2 and TRBJ2-2; no reliable D call. Trimming took 5 bases from V and 9 from J, leaving 10 bases between them. Looked up from germline, CDR1 is SGHTA and CDR2 is FQGNSA. The CDR3 spans 12 residues. CDR3 nucleotide sequence: TGTGCCAGCAGCCCCACAACAAGGGAGCTGTTTTTT. Translating it yields CASSPTTRELFF.

The V call is TRBV5-5, the J call TRBJ1-1; a weak D match, TRBD1 (6 bases). Per germline, CDR1 SGHKS and CDR2 YYEKEE (reference sequence). Trimming pared 4 bases from V and 7 bases from J, leaving 20 bases between. There are 15 residues in the CDR3. CDR3 coding DNA: TGTGCCAGCAGCCTAAAAAAACAGGGCAAGGGTGAAGCTTTCTTT. Residues: CASSLKKQGKGEAFF. Full variable domain (outside the CDR3, taken from reference TRBV5-5 and TRBJ1-1): DAGVTQSPTHLIKTRGQQVTLRCSPISGHKSVSWYQQVLGQGPQFIFQYYEKEERGRGNFPDRFSARQFPNYSSELNVNALLLGDSALYLCASSLKKQGKGEAFFGQGTRLTVV.

This sequence joins TRBV9 and TRBJ2-2; unclear D gene. The V gene's germline CDR1 is SGDLS and CDR2 YYNGEE. V was shortened by 3 bases and J by 4 bases, with 4 bases between the two germline ends. The CDR3 runs 12 residues. The CDR3 region is CASSAITGELFF. The CDR3 DNA reads as TGTGCCAGCAGCGCTATCACCGGGGAGCTGTTTTTT.

This clone was recorded once. The chain has TRBV18 and TRBJ1-5; D might be TRBD1 (5 bases). The germline gives CDR1 KGHSH, CDR2 LQKENI. The CDR3 is 15 amino acids. The V end was cut by 2 bases, the J end by 6 bases, with 14 bases between. CDR3 residues: CASSPGWGFTQPQHF. Written as DNA, the CDR3 is TGTGCCAGCTCACCAGGATGGGGGTTCACTCAGCCCCAGCATTTT.

The chain joins TRBV7-9 to TRBJ2-1, with no clear D. The V end lost 1 base, the J end lost 6 bases, and 13 bases lay between the germline ends. The CDR3 is 15 amino acids. Germline lookup yields CDR1 SEHNR and CDR2 FQNEAQ (reference sequence). CDR3 DNA: TGTGCCAGCAGCTTAGGATTAGCCGAGAGCAATGAGCAGTTCTTC. Translating it yields CASSLGLAESNEQFF.